The clone carrying this T cell receptor beta chain occurred a few times. What it binds is not known. This sample stems from a study of T cell responses to AZD1222 COVID-19 vaccine. Regarding the study as a whole: Clonal diversity was possibly underestimated, and the donors were mostly white British, with more females.

Using immunoSEQ multiplex PCR, the repertoire was profiled, and TCRdb retains in-frame clones only, with some absent. The data show more than 90,000 clones, about nine tenths seen once. Sequencing was performed on peripheral blood, taken on day 0 of AZD1222 vaccination. The receptor was derived from an adult in good health.

CDR3 amino acids: CASSLQQYNEKLFF. CDR3 bases: TGTGCCAGCAGTTTACAACAGTATAATGAAAAACTGTTTTTT. This sequence joins TRBV28 and TRBJ1-4; D not certain. Trimming stripped 2 bases from V and 4 bases from J, with 8 bases between. This CDR3 is 14 amino acids long. Germline CDR1 reads MDHEN; CDR2 reads SYDVKM.